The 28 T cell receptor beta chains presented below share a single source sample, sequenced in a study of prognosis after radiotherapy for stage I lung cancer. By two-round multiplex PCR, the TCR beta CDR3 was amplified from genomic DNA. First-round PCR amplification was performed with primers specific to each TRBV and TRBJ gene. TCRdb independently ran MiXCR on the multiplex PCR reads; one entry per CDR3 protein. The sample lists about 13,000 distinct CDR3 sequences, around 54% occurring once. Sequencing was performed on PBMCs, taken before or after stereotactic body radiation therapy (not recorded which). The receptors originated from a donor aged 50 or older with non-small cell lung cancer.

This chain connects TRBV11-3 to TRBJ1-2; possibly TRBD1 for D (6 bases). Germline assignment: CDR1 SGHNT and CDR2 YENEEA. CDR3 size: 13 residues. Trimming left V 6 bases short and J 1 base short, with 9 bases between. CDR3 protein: CASSFRGNYGYTF. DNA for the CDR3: TGTGCCAGCAGTTTCAGGGGTAACTATGGCTACACCTTC.

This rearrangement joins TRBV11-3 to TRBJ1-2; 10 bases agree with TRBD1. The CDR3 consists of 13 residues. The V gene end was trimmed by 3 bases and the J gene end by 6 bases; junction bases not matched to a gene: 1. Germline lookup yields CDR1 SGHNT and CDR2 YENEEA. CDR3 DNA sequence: TGTGCCAGCAGCTTCGGGACAGGGGATGGCTACACCTTC. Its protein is CASSFGTGDGYTF. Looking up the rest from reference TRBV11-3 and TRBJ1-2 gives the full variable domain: EAGVVQSPRYKIIEKKQPVAFWCNPISGHNTLYWYLQNLGQGPELLIRYENEEAVDDSQLPKDRFSAERLKGVDSTLKIQPAELGDSAVYLCASSFGTGDGYTFGSGTRLTVV.

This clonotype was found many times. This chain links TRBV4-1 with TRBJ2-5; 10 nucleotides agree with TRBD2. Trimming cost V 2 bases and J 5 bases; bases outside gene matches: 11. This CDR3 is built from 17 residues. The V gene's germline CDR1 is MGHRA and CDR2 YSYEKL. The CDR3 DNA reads TGCGCCAGCAGCCAATTCGCTAGCGGGAGCTCCGGGGAGACCCAGTACTTC. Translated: CASSQFASGSSGETQYF.

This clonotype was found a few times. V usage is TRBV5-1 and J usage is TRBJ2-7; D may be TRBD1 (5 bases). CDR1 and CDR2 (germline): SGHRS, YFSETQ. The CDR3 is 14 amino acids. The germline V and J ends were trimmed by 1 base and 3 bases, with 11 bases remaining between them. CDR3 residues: CASSLQGVSYEQYF. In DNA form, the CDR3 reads TGCGCCAGCAGCTTGCAGGGTGTCAGCTACGAGCAGTACTTC.

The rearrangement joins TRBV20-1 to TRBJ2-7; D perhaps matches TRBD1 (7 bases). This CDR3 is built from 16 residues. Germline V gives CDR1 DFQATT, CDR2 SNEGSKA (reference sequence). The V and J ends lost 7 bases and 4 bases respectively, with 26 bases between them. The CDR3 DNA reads TGCAGTGATAGCTCGGGGGTCTGGGACAGTCGATACGAGCAGTACTTC. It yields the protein CSDSSGVWDSRYEQYF.

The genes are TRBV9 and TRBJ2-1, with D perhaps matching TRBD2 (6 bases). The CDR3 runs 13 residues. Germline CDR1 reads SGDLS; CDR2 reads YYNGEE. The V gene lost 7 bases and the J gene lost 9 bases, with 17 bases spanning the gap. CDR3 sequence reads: CASSGLPVGEQFF. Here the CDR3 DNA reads TGTGCCAGCTCGGGACTCCCCGTTGGTGAGCAGTTCTTC.

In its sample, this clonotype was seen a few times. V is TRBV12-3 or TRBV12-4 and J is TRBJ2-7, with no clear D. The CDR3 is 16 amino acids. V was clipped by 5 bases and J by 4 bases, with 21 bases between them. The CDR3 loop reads CASSNKEKQLAYEQYF. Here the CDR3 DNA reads TGTGCCAGCAGTAATAAGGAGAAGCAGTTAGCATACGAGCAGTACTTC.

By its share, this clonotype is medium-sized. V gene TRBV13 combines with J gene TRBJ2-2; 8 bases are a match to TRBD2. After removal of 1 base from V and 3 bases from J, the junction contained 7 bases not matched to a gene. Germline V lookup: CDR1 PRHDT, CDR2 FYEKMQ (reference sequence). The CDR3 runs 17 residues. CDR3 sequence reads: CASSLVPSGSDTGELFF. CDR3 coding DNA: TGTGCCAGCAGCTTAGTCCCGAGCGGGAGCGACACCGGGGAGCTGTTTTTT.

CDR3 region: CASSRGGRAQHF. The CDR3, as DNA: TGTGCCAGCAGTCGGGGAGGGAGGGCCCAGCATTTT. The V and J genes are TRBV12-3 or TRBV12-4 and TRBJ1-5; no clear D. The length of the CDR3 is 12 residues. Trimming pared 5 bases from V and 11 bases from J, leaving 13 bases between.

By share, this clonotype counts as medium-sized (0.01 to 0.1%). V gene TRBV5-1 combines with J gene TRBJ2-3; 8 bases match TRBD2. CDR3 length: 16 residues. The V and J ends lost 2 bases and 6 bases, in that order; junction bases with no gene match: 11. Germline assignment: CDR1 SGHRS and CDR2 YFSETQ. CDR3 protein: CASSFASGRGGDTQYF. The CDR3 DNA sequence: TGCGCCAGCAGCTTCGCCAGCGGGAGAGGAGGGGATACGCAGTATTTT.

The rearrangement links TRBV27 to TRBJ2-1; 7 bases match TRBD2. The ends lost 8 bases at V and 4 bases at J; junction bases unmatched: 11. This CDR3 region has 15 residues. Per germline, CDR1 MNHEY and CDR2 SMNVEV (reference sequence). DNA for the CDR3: TGTGCCAGCCAATCGGGGGGTCGGATTTACAATGAGCAGTTCTTC. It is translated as CASQSGGRIYNEQFF.

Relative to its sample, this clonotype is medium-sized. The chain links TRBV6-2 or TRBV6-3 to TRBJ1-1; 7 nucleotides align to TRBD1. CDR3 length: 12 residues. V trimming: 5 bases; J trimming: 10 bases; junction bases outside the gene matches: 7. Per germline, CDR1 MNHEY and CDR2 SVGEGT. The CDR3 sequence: CASSRQGLAAFF. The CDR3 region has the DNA TGTGCCAGCAGTCGACAGGGTTTGGCAGCTTTCTTT.

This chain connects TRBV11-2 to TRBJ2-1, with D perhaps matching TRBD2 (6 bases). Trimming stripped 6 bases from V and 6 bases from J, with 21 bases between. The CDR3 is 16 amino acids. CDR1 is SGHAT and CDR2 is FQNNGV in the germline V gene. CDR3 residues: CASRTLGGPKGNEQFF. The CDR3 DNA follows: TGTGCCAGCAGGACTCTGGGAGGACCGAAAGGCAATGAGCAGTTCTTC.

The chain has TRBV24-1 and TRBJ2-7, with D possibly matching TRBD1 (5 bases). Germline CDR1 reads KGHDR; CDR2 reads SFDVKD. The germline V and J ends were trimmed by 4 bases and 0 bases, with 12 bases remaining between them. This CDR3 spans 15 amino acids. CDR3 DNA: TGTGCCACCAGTGAGGGGCAGGCTTACTCCTACGAGCAGTACTTC. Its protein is CATSEGQAYSYEQYF.

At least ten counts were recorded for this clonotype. The CDR3 loop reads CASSLQGGETQYF. The DNA of the CDR3 is TGTGCCAGCAGTCTACAGGGGGGAGAGACCCAGTACTTC. The chain recombines TRBV6-1 with TRBJ2-5; 8 positions match TRBD1. The CDR3 runs 13 residues. Germline values: CDR1 MNHNS, CDR2 SASEGT. V shed 5 bases and J 4 bases; nucleotides not matched to a gene: 3.

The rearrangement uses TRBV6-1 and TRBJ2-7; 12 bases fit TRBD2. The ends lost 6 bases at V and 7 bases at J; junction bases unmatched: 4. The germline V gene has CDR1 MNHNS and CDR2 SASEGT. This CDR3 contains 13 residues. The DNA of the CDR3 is TGTGCCAGCAGGGGACTAGCGGGTCCAGAGCAGTACTTC. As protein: CASRGLAGPEQYF.

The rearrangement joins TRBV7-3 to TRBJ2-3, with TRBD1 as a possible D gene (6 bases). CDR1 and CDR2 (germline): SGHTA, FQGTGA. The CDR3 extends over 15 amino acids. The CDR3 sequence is CFSSNRVGGTDTQYF. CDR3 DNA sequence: TGTTTCAGCAGCAACAGGGTTGGGGGCACAGATACGCAGTATTTT. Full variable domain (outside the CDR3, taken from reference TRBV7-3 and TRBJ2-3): GAGVSQTPSNKVTEKGKYVELRCDPISGHTALYWYRQSLGQGPEFLIYFQGTGAADDSGLPNDRFFAVRPEGSVSTLKIQRTERGDSAVYLCFSSNRVGGTDTQYFGPGTRLTVL.

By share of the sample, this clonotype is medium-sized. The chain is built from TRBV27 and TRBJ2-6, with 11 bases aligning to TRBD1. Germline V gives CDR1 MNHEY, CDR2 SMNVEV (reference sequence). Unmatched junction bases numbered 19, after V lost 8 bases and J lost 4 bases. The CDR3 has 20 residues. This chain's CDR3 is CASQQLFLGQGARGANVLTF. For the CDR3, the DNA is TGTGCCAGCCAGCAGTTATTTTTAGGACAGGGGGCGCGAGGGGCCAACGTCCTGACTTTC.

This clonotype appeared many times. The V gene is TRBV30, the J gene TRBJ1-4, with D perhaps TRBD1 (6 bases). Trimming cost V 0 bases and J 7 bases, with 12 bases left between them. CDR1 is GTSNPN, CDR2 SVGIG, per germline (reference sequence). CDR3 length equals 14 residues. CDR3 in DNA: TGTGCCTGGAGTGTGAAAGGGGGTGGTGAAAAACTGTTTTTT. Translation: CAWSVKGGGEKLFF.

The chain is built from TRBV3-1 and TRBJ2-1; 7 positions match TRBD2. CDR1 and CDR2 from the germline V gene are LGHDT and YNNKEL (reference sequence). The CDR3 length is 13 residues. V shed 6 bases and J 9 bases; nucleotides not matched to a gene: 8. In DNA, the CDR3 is TGTGCCAGCAGGAGGACTAGGCACACTGAGCAGTTCTTC. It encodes CASRRTRHTEQFF.

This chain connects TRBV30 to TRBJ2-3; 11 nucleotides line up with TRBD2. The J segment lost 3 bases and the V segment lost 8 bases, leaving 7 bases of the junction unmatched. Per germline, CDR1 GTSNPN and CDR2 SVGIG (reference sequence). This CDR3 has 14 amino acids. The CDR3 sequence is CALSVAGGTDTQYF. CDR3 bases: TGTGCCCTGAGTGTAGCGGGAGGGACAGATACGCAGTATTTT.

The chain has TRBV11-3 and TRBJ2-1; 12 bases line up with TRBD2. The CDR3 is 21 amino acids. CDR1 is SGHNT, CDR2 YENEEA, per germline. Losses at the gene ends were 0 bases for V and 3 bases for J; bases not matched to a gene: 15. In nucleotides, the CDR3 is TGTGCCAGCAGCTTAGAGGAGGAACTCGATAGACTAGCGGGAGACTACAATGAGCAGTTCTTC. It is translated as CASSLEEELDRLAGDYNEQFF.

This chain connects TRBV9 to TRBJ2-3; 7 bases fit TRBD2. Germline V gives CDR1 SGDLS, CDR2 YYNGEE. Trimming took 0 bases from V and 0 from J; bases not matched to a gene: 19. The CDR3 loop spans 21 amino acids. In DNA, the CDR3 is TGTGCCAGCAGCGTAGTAGGCCCTTCGTCTAGCGGCCCCCTGAGCACAGATACGCAGTATTTT. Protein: CASSVVGPSSSGPLSTDTQYF.

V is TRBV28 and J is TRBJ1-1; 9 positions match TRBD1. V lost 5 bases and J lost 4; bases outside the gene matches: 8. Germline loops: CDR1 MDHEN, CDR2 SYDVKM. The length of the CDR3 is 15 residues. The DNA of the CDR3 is TGTGCCAGCAGTATAAACAGGGGGCTGGGCACTGAAGCTTTCTTT. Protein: CASSINRGLGTEAFF.

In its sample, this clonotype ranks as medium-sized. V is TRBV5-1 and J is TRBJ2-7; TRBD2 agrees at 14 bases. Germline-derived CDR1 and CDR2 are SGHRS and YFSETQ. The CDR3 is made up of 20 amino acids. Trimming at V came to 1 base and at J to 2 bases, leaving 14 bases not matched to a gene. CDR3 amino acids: CASSLLSAAGLAGGTYEQYF. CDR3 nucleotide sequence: TGCGCCAGCAGCTTGCTGTCGGCGGCTGGACTAGCGGGAGGAACCTACGAGCAGTACTTC. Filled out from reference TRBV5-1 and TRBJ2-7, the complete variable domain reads KAGVTQTPRYLIKTRGQQVTLSCSPISGHRSVSWYQQTPGQGLQFLFEYFSETQRNKGNFPGRFSGRQFSNSRSEMNVSTLELGDSALYLCASSLLSAAGLAGGTYEQYFGPGTRLTVT.

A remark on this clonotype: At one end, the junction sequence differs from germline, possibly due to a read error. CDR3 sequence reads: CIARDVANTGELFF. The CDR3 DNA sequence: TGCATTGCTAGGGACGTCGCTAACACCGGGGAGCTGTTTTTT. The chain is built from TRBV20-1 and TRBJ2-2; D may be TRBD1 or TRBD2 (5 bases each). Germline assignment: CDR1 DFQATT and CDR2 SNEGSKA (reference sequence). The CDR3 is made up of 14 amino acids.

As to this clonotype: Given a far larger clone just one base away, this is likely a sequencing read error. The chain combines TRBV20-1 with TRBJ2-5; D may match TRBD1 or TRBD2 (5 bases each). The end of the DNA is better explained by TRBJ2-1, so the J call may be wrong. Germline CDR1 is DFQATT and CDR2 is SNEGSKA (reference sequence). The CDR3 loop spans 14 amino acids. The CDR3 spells CSAKPRNRGIEQFF. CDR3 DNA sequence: TGCAGTGCTAAACCTAGAAACCGGGGCATTGAGCAGTTCTTC.

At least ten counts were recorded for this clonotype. The CDR3 region is CSARETQGGAQYF. CDR3 nucleotides: TGCAGTGCTAGAGAAACGCAGGGCGGTGCCCAGTACTTC. The chain joins TRBV20-1 to TRBJ2-5; possibly TRBD1 for D (5 bases). From germline, CDR1 is DFQATT and CDR2 SNEGSKA (reference sequence). V was clipped by 0 bases and J by 9 bases, with 14 bases between them. CDR3 length equals 13 residues.